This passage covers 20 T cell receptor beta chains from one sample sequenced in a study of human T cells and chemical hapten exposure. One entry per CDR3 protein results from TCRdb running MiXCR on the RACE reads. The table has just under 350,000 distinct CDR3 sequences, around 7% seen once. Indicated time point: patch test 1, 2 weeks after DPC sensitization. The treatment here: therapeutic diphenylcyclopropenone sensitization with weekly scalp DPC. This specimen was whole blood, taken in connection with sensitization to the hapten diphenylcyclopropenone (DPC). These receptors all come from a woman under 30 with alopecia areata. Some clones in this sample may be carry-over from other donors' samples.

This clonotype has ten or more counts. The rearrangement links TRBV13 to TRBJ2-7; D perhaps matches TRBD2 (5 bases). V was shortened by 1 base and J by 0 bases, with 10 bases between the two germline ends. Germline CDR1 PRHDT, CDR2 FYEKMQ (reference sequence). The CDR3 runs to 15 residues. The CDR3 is CASSLAGLNSYEQYF. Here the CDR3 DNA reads TGTGCCAGCAGCTTAGCCGGACTGAACTCCTACGAGCAGTACTTC.

CDR3 bases: TGTGCCAGCAGCCTGGGACTCCACCAAGGAAACACCATATATTTT. This codes for CASSLGLHQGNTIYF. The gene calls are TRBV7-6 and TRBJ1-3, with a tentative D call TRBD1 (5 bases). The V end was cut by 5 bases, the J end by 4 bases, with 15 bases between. Germline V gene lookup returns CDR1 SGHVS and CDR2 FNYEAQ. The CDR3 sequence is 15 residues long.

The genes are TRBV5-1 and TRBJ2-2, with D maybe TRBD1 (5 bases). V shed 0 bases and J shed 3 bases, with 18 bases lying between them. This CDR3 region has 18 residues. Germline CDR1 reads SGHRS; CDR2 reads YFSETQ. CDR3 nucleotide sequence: TGCGCCAGCAGCTTGGGACAGCAAGGTAACACCGACACCGGGGAGCTGTTTTTT. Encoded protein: CASSLGQQGNTDTGELFF.

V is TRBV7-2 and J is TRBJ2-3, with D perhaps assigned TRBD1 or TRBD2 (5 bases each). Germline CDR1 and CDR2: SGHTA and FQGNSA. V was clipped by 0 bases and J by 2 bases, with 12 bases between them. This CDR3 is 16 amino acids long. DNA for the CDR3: TGTGCCAGCAGCTTAGCTCGAGGGGTACACACAGATACGCAGTATTTT. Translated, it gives CASSLARGVHTDTQYF. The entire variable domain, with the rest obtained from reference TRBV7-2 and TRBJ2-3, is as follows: GAGVSQSPSNKVTEKGKDVELRCDPISGHTALYWYRQSLGQGLEFLIYFQGNSAPDKSGLPSDRFSAERTGGSVSTLTIQRTQQEDSAVYLCASSLARGVHTDTQYFGPGTRLTVL.

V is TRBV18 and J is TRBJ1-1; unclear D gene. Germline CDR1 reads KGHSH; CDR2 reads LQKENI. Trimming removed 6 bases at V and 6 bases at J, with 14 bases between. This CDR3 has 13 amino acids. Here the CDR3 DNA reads TGTGCCAGCTCGTCGGGCCCCCCGGCTGAAGCTTTCTTT. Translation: CASSSGPPAEAFF.

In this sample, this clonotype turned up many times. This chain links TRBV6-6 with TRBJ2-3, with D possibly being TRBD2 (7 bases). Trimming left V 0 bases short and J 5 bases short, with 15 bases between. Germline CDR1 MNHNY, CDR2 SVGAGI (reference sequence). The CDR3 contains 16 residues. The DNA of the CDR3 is TGTGCCAGCAGTTACTCGAGGGGGGGCCTTGAAGATACGCAGTATTTT. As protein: CASSYSRGGLEDTQYF.

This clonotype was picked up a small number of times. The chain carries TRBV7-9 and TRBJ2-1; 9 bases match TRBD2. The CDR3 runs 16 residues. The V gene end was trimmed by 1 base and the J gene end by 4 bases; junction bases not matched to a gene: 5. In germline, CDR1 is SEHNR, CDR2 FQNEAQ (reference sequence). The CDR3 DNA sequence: TGTGCCAGCAGCTTAGGTAACAGCGGGGGGTACAATGAGCAGTTCTTC. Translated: CASSLGNSGGYNEQFF.

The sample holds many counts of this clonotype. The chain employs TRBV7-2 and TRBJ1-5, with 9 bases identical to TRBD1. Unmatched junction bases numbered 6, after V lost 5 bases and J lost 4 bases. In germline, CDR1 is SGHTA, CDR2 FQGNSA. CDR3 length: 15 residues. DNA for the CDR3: TGTGCCAGCAGCCCACAGGGGGCGCGGAATCAGCCCCAGCATTTT. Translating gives CASSPQGARNQPQHF. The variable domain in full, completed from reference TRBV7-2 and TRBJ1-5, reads GAGVSQSPSNKVTEKGKDVELRCDPISGHTALYWYRQSLGQGLEFLIYFQGNSAPDKSGLPSDRFSAERTGGSVSTLTIQRTQQEDSAVYLCASSPQGARNQPQHFGDGTRLSIL.

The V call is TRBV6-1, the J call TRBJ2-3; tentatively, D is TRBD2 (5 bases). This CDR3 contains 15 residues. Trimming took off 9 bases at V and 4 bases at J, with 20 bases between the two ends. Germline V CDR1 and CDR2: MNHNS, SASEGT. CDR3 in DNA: TGTGCCAGTGTCCCGGGTCGGGATTTGTCAGATACGCAGTATTTT. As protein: CASVPGRDLSDTQYF.

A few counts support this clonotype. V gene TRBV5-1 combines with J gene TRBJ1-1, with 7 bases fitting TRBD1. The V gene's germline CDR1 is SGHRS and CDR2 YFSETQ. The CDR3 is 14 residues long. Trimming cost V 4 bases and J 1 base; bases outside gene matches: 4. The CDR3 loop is CASSGTDGNTEAFF. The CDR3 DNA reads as TGCGCCAGCAGCGGGACAGACGGGAACACTGAAGCTTTCTTT.

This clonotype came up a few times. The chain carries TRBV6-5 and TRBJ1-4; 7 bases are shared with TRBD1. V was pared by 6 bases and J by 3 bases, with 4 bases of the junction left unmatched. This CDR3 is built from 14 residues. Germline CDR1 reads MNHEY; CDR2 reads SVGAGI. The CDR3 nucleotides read TGTGCCAGCAGCTACAGGGGAGCTAATGAAAAACTGTTTTTT. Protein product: CASSYRGANEKLFF.

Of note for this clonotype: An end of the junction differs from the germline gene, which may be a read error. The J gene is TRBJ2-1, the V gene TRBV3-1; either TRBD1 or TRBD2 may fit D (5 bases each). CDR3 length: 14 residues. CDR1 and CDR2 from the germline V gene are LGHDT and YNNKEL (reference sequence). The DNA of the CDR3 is TGTGCCGGCAGCCAAGCGGCAGGGATCAATGAGCAGTTCTTC. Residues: CAGSQAAGINEQFF.

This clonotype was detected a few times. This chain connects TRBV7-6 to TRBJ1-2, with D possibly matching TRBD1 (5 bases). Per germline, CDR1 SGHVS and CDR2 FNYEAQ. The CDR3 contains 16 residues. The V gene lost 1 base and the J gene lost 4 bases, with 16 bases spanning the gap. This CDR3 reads CASSLGDVNHLYGYTF. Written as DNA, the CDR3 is TGTGCCAGCAGCTTAGGGGACGTTAACCACCTCTATGGCTACACCTTC.

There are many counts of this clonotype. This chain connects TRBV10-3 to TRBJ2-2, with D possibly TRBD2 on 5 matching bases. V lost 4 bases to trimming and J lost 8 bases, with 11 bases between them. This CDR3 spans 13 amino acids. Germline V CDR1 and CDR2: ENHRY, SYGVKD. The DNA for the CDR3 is TGTGCCATCAGTGGACGGGGAGATGGGGAGCTGTTTTTT. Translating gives CAISGRGDGELFF.

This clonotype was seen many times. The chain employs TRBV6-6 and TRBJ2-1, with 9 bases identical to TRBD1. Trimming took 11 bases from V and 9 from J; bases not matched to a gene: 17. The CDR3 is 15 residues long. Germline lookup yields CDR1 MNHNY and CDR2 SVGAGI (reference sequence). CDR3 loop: CAAQLPGQGISEQFF. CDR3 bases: TGTGCCGCCCAACTGCCGGGACAGGGTATAAGTGAGCAGTTCTTC.

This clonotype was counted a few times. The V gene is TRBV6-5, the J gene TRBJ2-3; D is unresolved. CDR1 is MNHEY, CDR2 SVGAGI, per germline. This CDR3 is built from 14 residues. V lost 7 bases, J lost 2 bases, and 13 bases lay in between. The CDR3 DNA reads TGTGCCAGCACCGACGGAGAGGCCACAGATACGCAGTATTTT. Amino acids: CASTDGEATDTQYF.

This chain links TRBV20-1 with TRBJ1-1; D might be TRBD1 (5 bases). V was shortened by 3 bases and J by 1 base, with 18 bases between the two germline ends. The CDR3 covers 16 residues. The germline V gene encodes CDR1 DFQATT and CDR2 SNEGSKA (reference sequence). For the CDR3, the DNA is TGCAGTGCTAGGGCAGTGGAGGGGTTTGAGAACACTGAAGCTTTCTTT. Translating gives CSARAVEGFENTEAFF.

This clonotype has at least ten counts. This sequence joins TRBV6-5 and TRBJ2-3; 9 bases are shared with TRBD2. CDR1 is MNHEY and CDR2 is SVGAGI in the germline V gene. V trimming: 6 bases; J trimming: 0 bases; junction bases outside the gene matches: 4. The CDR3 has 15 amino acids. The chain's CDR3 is CASSRGGVSTDTQYF. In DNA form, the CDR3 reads TGTGCCAGCAGCCGCGGGGGGGTAAGCACAGATACGCAGTATTTT.

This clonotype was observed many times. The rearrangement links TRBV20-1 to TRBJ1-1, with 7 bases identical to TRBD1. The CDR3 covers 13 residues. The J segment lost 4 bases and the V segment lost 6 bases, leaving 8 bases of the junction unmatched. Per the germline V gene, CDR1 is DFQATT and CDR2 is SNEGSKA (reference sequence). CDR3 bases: TGCAGTGCCTCTGCACAGGGGTTCACTGAAGCTTTCTTT. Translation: CSASAQGFTEAFF.

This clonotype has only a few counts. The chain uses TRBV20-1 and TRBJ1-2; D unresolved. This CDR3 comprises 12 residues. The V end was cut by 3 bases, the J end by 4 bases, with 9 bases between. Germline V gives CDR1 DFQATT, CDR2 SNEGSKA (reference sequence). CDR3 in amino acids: CSASGSRYGYTF. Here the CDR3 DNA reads TGCAGTGCTAGCGGGTCGCGCTATGGCTACACCTTC.